This T cell receptor beta chain emerged from a study of control samples from healthy donors and cancer patients. The data were produced by immunoSEQ multiplex PCR, yet TCRdb's version contains in-frame clones alone and is incomplete. The data contain approximately 140,000 clones, roughly 89% of them singletons. With 8 bases removed from V and 7 bases from J, the gap between germline ends came to 12 bases. CDR3 size: 12 residues. The germline V gene has CDR1 WSHSY and CDR2 SAAADI. Sequenced material: PBMCs. This receptor was obtained from a man between 50 and 59 years old with head and neck cancer. J is TRBJ2-1 and V is TRBV10-2; the D gene is possibly TRBD1 (5 bases). As DNA, the CDR3 is TGCGCCAGCTCCGAAGGGGTGAATGAGCAGTTCTTC. It yields the protein CASSEGVNEQFF.